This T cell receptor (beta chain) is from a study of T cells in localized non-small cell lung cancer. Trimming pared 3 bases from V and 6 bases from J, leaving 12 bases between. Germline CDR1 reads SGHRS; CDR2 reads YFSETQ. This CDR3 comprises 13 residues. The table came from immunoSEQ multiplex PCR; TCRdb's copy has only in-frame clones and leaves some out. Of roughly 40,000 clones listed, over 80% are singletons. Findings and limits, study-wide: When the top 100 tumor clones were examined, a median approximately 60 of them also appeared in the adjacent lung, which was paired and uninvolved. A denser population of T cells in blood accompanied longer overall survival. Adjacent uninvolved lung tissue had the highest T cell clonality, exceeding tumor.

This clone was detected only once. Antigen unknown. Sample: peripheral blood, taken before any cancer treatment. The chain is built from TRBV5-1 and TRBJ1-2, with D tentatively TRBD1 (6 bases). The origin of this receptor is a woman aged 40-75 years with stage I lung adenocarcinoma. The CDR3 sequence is CASSSLRGDGYTF. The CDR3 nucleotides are TGCGCCAGCAGCTCCTTAAGGGGGGATGGCTACACCTTC.